This T cell receptor beta chain was recovered during a study of blood T cell repertoires in COVID-19. The table came from immunoSEQ multiplex PCR; TCRdb's copy has only in-frame clones and leaves some out. The sample consists of around 290,000 clones, 88% of them appearing once. This clone was recorded once. The germline V and J ends were trimmed by 6 bases and 4 bases, with 21 bases remaining between them. CDR3 size: 16 residues. Germline V gene lookup returns CDR1 MRHNA and CDR2 SNTAGT. Recruitment covered about two dozen US areas and drew participants whose ages spanned roughly 18 to 95 years. The chain is built from TRBV6-4 and TRBJ1-2, with a weak D call TRBD1 (6 bases). The TCR was taken from a woman aged 25 to 39 who had recovered from COVID-19. The specimen was PBMCs or T cells enriched from blood (not recorded which). For the CDR3, the DNA is TGTGCCAGCAGCCCGAATAGGGGGATATCTTCCTATGGCTACACCTTC. Protein product: CASSPNRGISSYGYTF.